Included here is one T cell receptor (beta chain) sequence, with context. Authors' data handling: Amplification with reference gene primers provided the estimates of nucleated cell counts. TCRdb keeps only in-frame clones here, not all; method: immunoSEQ multiplex PCR. That table is the source of V, J and clone size, and D and trimming were worked out from the DNA. The sample records about 200,000 clones, approximately 83% being singletons. V lost 5 bases, J lost 5 bases, and 8 bases stayed unmatched. The germline gives CDR1 SGHKS, CDR2 YYEKEE (reference sequence). The CDR3 covers 14 residues. The data were obtained in a study of blood T cell repertoires in COVID-19.

The chain carries TRBV5-5 and TRBJ2-3; TRBD2 matches 7 bases. The receptor comes from a man aged 35 to 55 with acute or convalescent COVID-19. The source material was peripheral blood. The CDR3 here is CASSASGIQDTQYF. The CDR3 DNA follows: TGTGCCAGCAGTGCTAGCGGAATACAAGATACGCAGTATTTT.